This TCR beta chain was captured by sequencing in a study of regulatory T cells in long-lasting Graves disease. Study-level information: Persistent Graves' disease required over 5 years of antithyroid drugs and positive TSH receptor antibodies. Whole-study findings and limits: For persistent Graves' patients, TCR diversity was lower than for newly diagnosed ones.

Only a few counts were recorded for this clonotype. The target antigen is unknown. Specified time point: persistent/refractory GD, antithyroid drugs over 5 years with positive TRAb. Researchers made the TCR library from RNA that was extracted from PBMCs. Construction of TCR beta libraries relied on iRepertoire HTBI primers and on Arm-PCR targeting CDR3 regions. TCRdb redid the calling of the multiplex PCR reads with MiXCR, one entry per CDR3 protein. The data show 400,000 to 450,000 distinct CDR3 sequences, around 24% seen once. The specimen comprised peripheral blood mononuclear cells (PBMCs), sampled when the disease was refractory, from a patient treated with antithyroid drugs. The receptor's source is a female donor with Graves disease.

The CDR3 here is CASSPRVIGGYTF. In nucleotides, the CDR3 is TGTGCCAGCTCACCACGGGTGATCGGTGGCTACACCTTC. The chain carries TRBV18 and TRBJ1-2; D ambiguous. Trimming removed 1 base at V and 7 bases at J, with 10 bases between. This CDR3 comprises 13 residues. Germline CDR1 reads KGHSH; CDR2 reads LQKENI.